This TCR beta chain came from a study of response to subunit inactivated influenza vaccine. Study-level findings and limits: Each seasonal influenza vaccination recruits few new T cells, the authors suggested.

TCRdb used MiXCR to reprocess the RT-PCR reads, holding one entry per CDR3 protein. Among roughly 180,000 distinct CDR3 sequences listed, around 8.8% were seen once. The V and J ends lost 5 bases and 0 bases respectively, with 14 bases between them. The CDR3 has 15 residues. About this clonotype: The antigen is undetermined.

The chain links TRBV12-3 or TRBV12-4 to TRBJ2-7; possibly TRBD1 for D (6 bases). Sample: non-naive T cells sorted from PBMCs, taken on the day of vaccination. The source of this sequence is a man aged 45-65 years who received an inactivated influenza vaccine. The CDR3 DNA reads TGTGCCAGCAGTCCGAGACAGGCGCGCTCCTACGAGCAGTACTTC. Protein: CASSPRQARSYEQYF.